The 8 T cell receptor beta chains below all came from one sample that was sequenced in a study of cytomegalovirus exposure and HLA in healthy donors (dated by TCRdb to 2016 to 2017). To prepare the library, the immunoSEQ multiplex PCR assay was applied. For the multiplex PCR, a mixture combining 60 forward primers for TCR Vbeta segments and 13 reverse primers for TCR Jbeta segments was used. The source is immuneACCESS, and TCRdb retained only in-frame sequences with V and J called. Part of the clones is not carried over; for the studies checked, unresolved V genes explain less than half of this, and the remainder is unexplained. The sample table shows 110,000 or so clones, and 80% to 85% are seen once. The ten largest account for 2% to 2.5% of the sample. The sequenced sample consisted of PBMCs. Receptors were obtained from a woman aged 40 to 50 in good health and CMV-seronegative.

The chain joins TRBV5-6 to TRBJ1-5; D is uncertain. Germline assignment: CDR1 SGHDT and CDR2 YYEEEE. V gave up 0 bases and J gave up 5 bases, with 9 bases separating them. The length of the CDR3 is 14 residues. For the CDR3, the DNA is TGTGCCAGCAGCTTGGGATCCGGGGATCAGCCCCAGCATTTT. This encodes CASSLGSGDQPQHF.

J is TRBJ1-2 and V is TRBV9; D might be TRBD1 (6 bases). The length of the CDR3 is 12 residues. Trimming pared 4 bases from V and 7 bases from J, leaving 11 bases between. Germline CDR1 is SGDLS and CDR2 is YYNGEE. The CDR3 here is CASSLQGGGYTF. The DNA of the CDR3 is TGTGCCAGCAGCCTACAGGGTGGTGGCTACACCTTC. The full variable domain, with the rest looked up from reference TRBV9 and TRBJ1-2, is DSGVTQTPKHLITATGQRVTLRCSPRSGDLSVYWYQQSLDQGLQFLIQYYNGEERAKGNILERFSAQQFPDLHSELNLSSLELGDSALYFCASSLQGGGYTFGSGTRLTVV.

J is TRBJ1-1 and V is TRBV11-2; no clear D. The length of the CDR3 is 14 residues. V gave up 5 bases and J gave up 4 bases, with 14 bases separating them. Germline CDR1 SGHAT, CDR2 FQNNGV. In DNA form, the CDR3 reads TGTGCCAGCAGCGTTGATGGTCTTAGCACTGAAGCTTTCTTT. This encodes CASSVDGLSTEAFF.

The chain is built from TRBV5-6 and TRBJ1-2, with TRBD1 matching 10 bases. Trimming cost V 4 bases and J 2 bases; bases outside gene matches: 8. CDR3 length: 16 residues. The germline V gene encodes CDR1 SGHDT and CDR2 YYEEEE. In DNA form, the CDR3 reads TGTGCCAGCAGCCGGGGGACAGGGGCGAGGAACTATGGCTACACCTTC. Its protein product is CASSRGTGARNYGYTF.

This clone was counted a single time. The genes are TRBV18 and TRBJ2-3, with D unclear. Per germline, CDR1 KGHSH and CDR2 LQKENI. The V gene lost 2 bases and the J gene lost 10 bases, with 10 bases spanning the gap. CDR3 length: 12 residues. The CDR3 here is CASSPGDGSQYF. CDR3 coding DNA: TGTGCCAGCTCACCAGGTGACGGGTCGCAGTATTTT.

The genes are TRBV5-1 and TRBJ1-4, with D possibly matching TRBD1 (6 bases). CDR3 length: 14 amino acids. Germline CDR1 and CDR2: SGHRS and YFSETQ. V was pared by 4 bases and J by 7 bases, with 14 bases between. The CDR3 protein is CASSVAGGPEKLFF. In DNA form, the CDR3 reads TGCGCCAGCAGCGTTGCGGGGGGCCCTGAAAAACTGTTTTTT.

The CDR3 nucleotides are TGTGCCAGTAGTACCGGGGGATCGAACACCGGGGAGCTGTTTTTT. It specifies CASSTGGSNTGELFF. The chain has TRBV19 and TRBJ2-2; D possibly corresponds to TRBD2 (6 bases). Germline CDR1 reads LNHDA; CDR2 reads SQIVND (reference sequence). The CDR3 sequence is 15 residues long. V was cut by 4 bases and J by 0 bases, with 9 bases left in between.

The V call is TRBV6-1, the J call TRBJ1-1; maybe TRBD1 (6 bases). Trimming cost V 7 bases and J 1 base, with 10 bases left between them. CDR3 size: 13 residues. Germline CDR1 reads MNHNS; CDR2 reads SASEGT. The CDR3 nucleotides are TGTGCCAGCATCGAACAGGGGAACACTGAAGCTTTCTTT. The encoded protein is CASIEQGNTEAFF.